This entry lists 17 T cell receptor beta chains sequenced from one sample in a study of identical twins. In TCRdb, the 5' RACE reads were re-called with MiXCR into one record per CDR3 protein. The sample yields 200,000 to 250,000 distinct CDR3 sequences, about 7.5% seen once. This same sample was also taken into another study, of yellow fever vaccine responses in identical twins.

The sample taken for sequencing was memory (CD45RO+) T cells sorted from blood. These receptors were collected from a woman under 30 in good health.

This clonotype was counted ten times or more. J is TRBJ2-1 and V is TRBV6-5; weak D call: TRBD1 (5 bases). The V end was cut by 7 bases, the J end by 3 bases, with 16 bases between. The germline gives CDR1 MNHEY, CDR2 SVGAGI. The CDR3 sequence is 15 residues long. The CDR3 reads CASNLRQGFYNEQFF. DNA of the CDR3: TGTGCCAGCAATTTACGTCAGGGATTCTACAATGAGCAGTTCTTC.

This clonotype was counted many times. J is TRBJ2-2 and V is TRBV9, with TRBD1 matching over 7 bases. CDR1 SGDLS and CDR2 YYNGEE come from the germline V gene. Trimming removed 2 bases from V and 7 bases from J; junction bases left unmatched: 5. This CDR3 comprises 14 residues. This CDR3 is CASSVAPGGGELFF. The CDR3 nucleotides are TGTGCCAGCAGCGTGGCCCCAGGGGGCGGGGAGCTGTTTTTT.

This clonotype was counted between two and nine times. The chain couples TRBV6-1 to TRBJ2-1, with 7 bases aligning to TRBD2. J lost 2 bases, V lost 0 bases, and 1 base had no gene match. The CDR3 is 15 amino acids. Germline CDR1 is MNHNS and CDR2 is SASEGT. The CDR3 reads CASSEAGGAYNEQFF. For the CDR3, the DNA is TGTGCCAGCAGTGAAGCGGGGGGGGCCTACAATGAGCAGTTCTTC.

V gene TRBV15 combines with J gene TRBJ2-3, with TRBD2 matching 9 bases. The CDR3 is 17 residues long. V shed 0 bases, J shed 3 bases, and the junction held 7 bases outside the gene matches. The germline V gene has CDR1 LNHNV and CDR2 YYDKDF (reference sequence). The CDR3 coding sequence is TGTGCCACCAGCAGAGATCCGGCGGGGGGGGGGACAGATACGCAGTATTTT. Residues: CATSRDPAGGGTDTQYF.

This clonotype was detected a few times. This rearrangement joins TRBV7-2 to TRBJ2-2; no firm D call. Germline CDR1 reads SGHTA; CDR2 reads FQGNSA. The CDR3 consists of 14 residues. Trimming stripped 4 bases from V and 3 bases from J, with 9 bases between. CDR3: CASSSDSDTGELFF. In DNA form, the CDR3 reads TGTGCCAGCAGCTCCGACTCCGACACCGGGGAGCTGTTTTTT.

This clonotype was counted between two and nine times. The rearrangement joins TRBV25-1 to TRBJ2-5; D is unclear. The CDR3 extends over 13 amino acids. Between the trimmed V and J ends, which lost 3 bases and 3 bases, there was a span of 8 bases. The germline V gene has CDR1 MGHDK and CDR2 SYGVNS. The CDR3 DNA reads as TGTGCCAGCAGTGAGCCTTTCAAAGAGACCCAGTACTTC. This gives the protein CASSEPFKETQYF. The variable domain in full, with the rest retrieved from reference TRBV25-1 and TRBJ2-5, is EADIYQTPRYLVIGTGKKITLECSQTMGHDKMYWYQQDPGMELHLIHYSYGVNSTEKGDLSSESTVSRIRTEHFPLTLESARPSHTSQYLCASSEPFKETQYFGPGTRLLVL.

This clonotype was seen at least ten times. This rearrangement joins TRBV7-3 to TRBJ2-3, with 8 bases fitting TRBD2. This CDR3 region has 16 residues. The junction had 10 bases not matched to a gene; V was cut back by 1 base and J by 7 bases. CDR1 is SGHTA and CDR2 is FQGTGA in the germline V gene. The CDR3 spells CASSLSRGGLGNTQYF. The CDR3 DNA reads TGTGCCAGCAGCTTAAGTCGGGGGGGCTTAGGAAATACGCAGTATTTT.

This chain joins TRBV4-3 and TRBJ1-1; no clear D. Germline V gene data show CDR1 as LGHNA and CDR2 as YSLEER. The CDR3 has 15 residues. With 0 bases removed from V and 1 base from J, the gap between germline ends came to 9 bases. For the CDR3, the DNA is TGCGCCAGCAGCCAAGATGGAGGGTCGAACACTGAAGCTTTCTTT. It translates to CASSQDGGSNTEAFF.

The chain has TRBV7-2 and TRBJ2-7, with D possibly matching TRBD2 (5 bases). This CDR3 has 14 amino acids. Germline-derived CDR1 and CDR2 are SGHTA and FQGNSA. V lost 5 bases, J lost 7 bases, and 18 bases lay in between. CDR3 loop: CASSPRPPPGEQYF. CDR3 coding DNA: TGTGCCAGCAGCCCTCGCCCTCCCCCGGGGGAGCAGTACTTC.

The sample holds many counts of this clonotype. The chain recombines TRBV12-3 or TRBV12-4 with TRBJ1-3; D may be TRBD1 (6 bases). V was trimmed by 6 bases and J by 5 bases, leaving 8 bases between them. This CDR3 has 12 residues. The CDR3 is CASSQGRNTIYF. CDR3 sequence (DNA): TGTGCCAGCAGCCAGGGGAGAAACACCATATATTTT.

This clonotype was counted at least ten times. This chain links TRBV20-1 with TRBJ2-1; 10 nucleotides line up with TRBD2. Trimming cost V 2 bases and J 6 bases; bases outside gene matches: 7. The CDR3 totals 15 residues. Germline lookup yields CDR1 DFQATT and CDR2 SNEGSKA (reference sequence). The CDR3 region is CSARHPRTSGNEQFF. The CDR3 nucleotides are TGCAGTGCTAGACACCCCCGGACTAGCGGCAATGAGCAGTTCTTC.

CDR3 nucleotides: TGTGCCAGCAGCGCACCAGGTAGCGGGGGGGCCACAGATACGCAGTATTTT. Translated, it gives CASSAPGSGGATDTQYF. J is TRBJ2-3 and V is TRBV9, with 11 bases aligning to TRBD2. This CDR3 comprises 17 residues. The trim removed 3 bases at V and 2 bases at J, leaving 8 bases unmatched. Germline loops: CDR1 SGDLS, CDR2 YYNGEE.

Many counts were recorded for this clonotype. The rearrangement links TRBV7-2 to TRBJ2-2; D is uncertain. The V end lost 0 bases, the J end lost 1 base, and 6 bases lay between the germline ends. This CDR3 comprises 15 residues. Germline CDR1 SGHTA, CDR2 FQGNSA. The CDR3 is CASSLASGNTGELFF. The CDR3 DNA sequence: TGTGCCAGCAGCTTAGCCTCCGGGAACACCGGGGAGCTGTTTTTT.

In its sample, this clonotype was seen many times. V gene TRBV7-3 combines with J gene TRBJ2-1; no firm D call. The V end was cut by 5 bases, the J end by 4 bases, with 9 bases between. The CDR3 has 13 residues. Germline assignment: CDR1 SGHTA and CDR2 FQGTGA. CDR3 bases: TGTGCCAGCAGCCCTGGATCTTACAATGAGCAGTTCTTC. Translated, it gives CASSPGSYNEQFF.

The chain combines TRBV28 with TRBJ2-5; D gene ambiguous. Germline values: CDR1 MDHEN, CDR2 SYDVKM. V gave up 1 base and J gave up 7 bases, with 4 bases separating them. The CDR3 contains 11 residues. The CDR3 nucleotides read TGTGCCAGCAGTTTATCGGGGACCCAGTACTTC. Translation gives CASSLSGTQYF.

The table lists this clonotype with many counts. The rearrangement joins TRBV20-1 to TRBJ2-7; D is perhaps TRBD1 (6 bases). This CDR3 has 13 residues. Deletions cut 5 bases from V and 2 bases from J, with 13 bases between. Germline CDR1 is DFQATT and CDR2 is SNEGSKA (reference sequence). CDR3 nucleotide sequence: TGCAGTGCTCAAGACAGGAGCACCTACGAGCAGTACTTC. Translating gives CSAQDRSTYEQYF.

This clonotype was recorded at least ten times. This rearrangement joins TRBV7-8 to TRBJ2-7; no firm D call. With 4 bases removed from V and 3 bases from J, the gap between germline ends came to 10 bases. The CDR3 is 13 amino acids. In germline, CDR1 is SGHVS, CDR2 FQNEAQ. The CDR3 region has the DNA TGTGCCAGCAGCTACGCCGTCGACTACGAGCAGTACTTC. It is translated as CASSYAVDYEQYF.